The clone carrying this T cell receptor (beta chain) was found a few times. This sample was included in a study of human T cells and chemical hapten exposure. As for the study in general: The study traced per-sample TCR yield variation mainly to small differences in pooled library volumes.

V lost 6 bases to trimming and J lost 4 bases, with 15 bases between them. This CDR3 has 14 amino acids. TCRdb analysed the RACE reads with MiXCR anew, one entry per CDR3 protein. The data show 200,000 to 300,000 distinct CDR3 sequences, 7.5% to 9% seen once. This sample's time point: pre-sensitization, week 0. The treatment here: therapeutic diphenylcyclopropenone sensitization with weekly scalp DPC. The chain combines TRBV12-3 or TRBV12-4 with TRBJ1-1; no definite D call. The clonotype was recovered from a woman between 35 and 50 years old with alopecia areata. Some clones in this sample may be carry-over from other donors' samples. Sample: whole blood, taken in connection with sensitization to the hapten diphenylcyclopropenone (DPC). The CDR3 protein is CASRVGSGLTEAFF. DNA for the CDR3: TGTGCCAGCAGAGTGGGTTCTGGGCTCACTGAAGCTTTCTTT.